This T cell receptor beta chain was sequenced in a study of human T cells and chemical hapten exposure. TCRdb called the RACE reads again in MiXCR, with one record for every CDR3 protein. The table records about 52,000 distinct CDR3 sequences, approximately 9.9% of them present only once. Time point specified: patch test 3, about 24 weeks after DPC sensitization. Treatment given: therapeutic diphenylcyclopropenone sensitization with weekly scalp DPC. This TCR was sampled from a woman in her 40s with alopecia areata. Some clones in this sample may be carry-over from other donors' samples. This specimen consisted of whole blood, obtained in connection with sensitization to the hapten diphenylcyclopropenone (DPC).

CDR3 protein: CASRGLGTDTQYF. The CDR3, as DNA: TGTGCCAGCAGGGGACTAGGCACAGATACGCAGTATTTT. J is TRBJ2-3 and V is TRBV6-2 or TRBV6-3; 8 bases align to TRBD2. Germline CDR1 MNHEY, CDR2 SVGEGT. Unmatched junction bases numbered 0, after V lost 6 bases and J lost 1 base. CDR3 length: 13 residues.